This T cell receptor (beta chain) originates from a study of blood T cell repertoires in COVID-19. The wider study: The United States, Italy and Spain supplied acute and convalescent COVID-19 samples. The analysed material was cDNA or gDNA that came from T cells, B-cell-depleted T cells, or PBMCs.

V was trimmed by 1 base and J by 7 bases, leaving 11 bases between them. Germline V lookup: CDR1 LGHDT, CDR2 YNNKEL (reference sequence). The CDR3 contains 15 residues. Methods used by the authors: Reference gene primer amplification yielded estimated nucleated cell counts. Profiling relied on immunoSEQ multiplex PCR, and the TCRdb table lists in-frame clones only, not all of them. D and trimming come from the DNA, and the V and J calls and clone size come from that table. The repertoire has 55,000 to 70,000 clones, roughly 92% of them found once; the top ten carry 5% to 7%. This clonotype originated in a human donor in a cohort sampled during active COVID-19. The chain recombines TRBV3-1 (or the pseudogene TRBV3-2) with TRBJ1-6; D perhaps matches TRBD1 (5 bases). Sequencing was carried out using peripheral blood. The CDR3 protein is CASSQGGQGNSPLHF. In nucleotides, the CDR3 is TGTGCCAGCAGCCAAGGGGGTCAGGGCAATTCACCCCTCCACTTT.